The 17 T cell receptor beta chains below were found in one sample sequenced in a study of cytomegalovirus exposure and HLA in healthy donors. Both 60 Vbeta primers and 13 Jbeta primers went into the PCR. TCRdb's copy holds only in-frame clones and misses some; the assay was immunoSEQ multiplex PCR. The sample holds about 140,000 clones, roughly 80% seen once. Sequencing was carried out using PBMCs. These TCRs come from a man between 40 and 49 years old in good health and CMV-seronegative.

The chain combines TRBV5-4 with TRBJ1-1, with unresolved D. CDR3 length: 14 residues. V was shortened by 5 bases and J by 1 base, with 12 bases between the two germline ends. CDR1 is SGHNT, CDR2 YYREEE, per germline (reference sequence). CDR3 DNA sequence: TGTGCCAGCAGTATCAGAGGGAAGAACACTGAAGCTTTCTTT. This gives the protein CASSIRGKNTEAFF.

In DNA, the CDR3 is TGTGCCAGCAGCGTAGAGGAGAGGGGAGGCACTGAAGCTTTCTTT. It specifies CASSVEERGGTEAFF. The V gene is TRBV9, the J gene TRBJ1-1; tentatively, D is TRBD1 (5 bases). The V and J ends lost 0 bases and 4 bases respectively, with 13 bases between them. This CDR3 has 15 amino acids. Germline V gene lookup returns CDR1 SGDLS and CDR2 YYNGEE.

The gene calls are TRBV30 and TRBJ1-1; no reliable D call. The CDR3 sequence is 12 residues long. Trimming removed 1 base from V and 6 bases from J, with 9 bases in between. Germline CDR1 and CDR2: GTSNPN and SVGIG (reference sequence). The CDR3 nucleotides are TGTGCCTGGAGTGCCGGGTGGTCTGAAGCTTTCTTT. It specifies CAWSAGWSEAFF. The whole variable domain, remainder taken from reference TRBV30 and TRBJ1-1, is SQTIHQWPATLVQPVGSPLSLECTVEGTSNPNLYWYRQAAGRGLQLLFYSVGIGQISSEVPQNLSASRPQDRQFILSSKKLLLSDSGFYLCAWSAGWSEAFFGQGTRLTVV.

The chain uses TRBV6-6 and TRBJ2-2, with D possibly TRBD2 on 6 matching bases. V was clipped by 8 bases and J by 2 bases, with 12 bases between them. Germline assignment: CDR1 MNHNY and CDR2 SVGAGI (reference sequence). This CDR3 spans 14 amino acids. CDR3: CASAVGGNTGELFF. CDR3 DNA: TGTGCCAGCGCCGTGGGGGGAAACACCGGGGAGCTGTTTTTT.

The rearrangement links TRBV12-5 to TRBJ2-3; TRBD2 is a possible D gene (5 bases). Germline CDR1 reads LGHNT; CDR2 reads FRNRAP. This CDR3 contains 13 residues. V was clipped by 4 bases and J by 5 bases, with 10 bases between them. DNA for the CDR3: TGTGCTAGTGGTTACGGGGATAGAGATACGCAGTATTTT. Amino acid sequence: CASGYGDRDTQYF.

The chain couples TRBV9 to TRBJ2-3, with 9 bases aligning to TRBD2. J was trimmed by 3 bases and V by 0 bases; bases with no gene match: 8. The germline V gene has CDR1 SGDLS and CDR2 YYNGEE. The CDR3 sequence is 17 residues long. CDR3 region: CASSVAASSGATDTQYF. The CDR3 DNA reads as TGTGCCAGCAGCGTAGCTGCGTCTAGCGGGGCTACAGATACGCAGTATTTT.

This chain links TRBV5-1 with TRBJ2-1, with 10 bases fitting TRBD2. Germline CDR1 is SGHRS and CDR2 is YFSETQ. V lost 1 base and J lost 9; bases outside the gene matches: 7. This CDR3 region has 15 residues. Written as DNA, the CDR3 is TGCGCCAGCAGCTTGACTAGCGGGGCGGCGGGTGAGCAGTTCTTC. It encodes CASSLTSGAAGEQFF.

The V call is TRBV19, the J call TRBJ1-1; D uncertain. The CDR3 is 14 amino acids. V was shortened by 3 bases and J by 3 bases, with 11 bases between the two germline ends. Germline loops: CDR1 LNHDA, CDR2 SQIVND (reference sequence). The CDR3 is CASSIAGLYTEAFF. In DNA, the CDR3 is TGTGCCAGTAGTATCGCCGGGTTGTACACTGAAGCTTTCTTT.

The sample holds one count of this clone. The chain employs TRBV19 and TRBJ2-5; 14 nucleotides align to TRBD2. The germline gives CDR1 LNHDA, CDR2 SQIVND (reference sequence). V lost 8 bases and J lost 2; bases outside the gene matches: 4. The length of the CDR3 is 15 residues. The CDR3 DNA reads as TGTGCCAGTTCCGGGACTAGCGGGGGACAAGAGACCCAGTACTTC. This translates into CASSGTSGGQETQYF.

The chain uses TRBV28 and TRBJ1-2, with D possibly TRBD1 on 6 matching bases. V was trimmed by 2 bases and J by 5 bases, leaving 9 bases between them. The germline V gene encodes CDR1 MDHEN and CDR2 SYDVKM. CDR3 size: 13 residues. The chain's CDR3 is CASSLGQGYGYTF. For the CDR3, the DNA is TGTGCCAGCAGTTTAGGGCAGGGGTATGGCTACACCTTC.

This clone occurred a few times. The chain combines TRBV6-5 with TRBJ1-1; 8 positions agree with TRBD1. Germline V lookup: CDR1 MNHEY, CDR2 SVGAGI. The CDR3 runs 15 residues. The V gene end was trimmed by 5 bases and the J gene end by 3 bases; junction bases not matched to a gene: 8. The CDR3 DNA follows: TGTGCCAGCAGTAGCAGACAGGGGTTCGACACTGAAGCTTTCTTT. Its protein is CASSSRQGFDTEAFF.

This chain connects TRBV5-1 to TRBJ2-7, with D unresolved. Germline lookup yields CDR1 SGHRS and CDR2 YFSETQ. The V and J ends lost 4 bases and 0 bases respectively, with 11 bases between them. The CDR3 is 14 amino acids. In nucleotides, the CDR3 is TGCGCCAGCAGCCGGCAGGTGAGCTCCTACGAGCAGTACTTC. It codes for CASSRQVSSYEQYF.

This chain uses TRBV29-1 with TRBJ2-1, with D unclear. The CDR3 loop spans 10 amino acids. V lost 7 bases to trimming and J lost 9 bases, with 10 bases between them. CDR1 is SQVTM, CDR2 ANQGSEA, per germline. As DNA, the CDR3 is TGCAGCGGATTCGGCGGTGAGCAGTTCTTC. Its translation: CSGFGGEQFF.

The chain links TRBV5-6 to TRBJ2-2; 7 bases fit TRBD1. The CDR3 has 14 amino acids. Germline V lookup: CDR1 SGHDT, CDR2 YYEEEE. V lost 2 bases and J lost 5; bases outside the gene matches: 3. In DNA, the CDR3 is TGTGCCAGCAGCTTAATACAGGGGACCGGGGAGCTGTTTTTT. Protein: CASSLIQGTGELFF.

The rearrangement links TRBV28 to TRBJ1-5, with D possibly matching TRBD1 (6 bases). The CDR3 covers 16 residues. The germline gives CDR1 MDHEN, CDR2 SYDVKM. Trimming took off 4 bases at V and 3 bases at J, with 16 bases between the two ends. CDR3 amino acids: CASSSRQDGNNQPQHF. The DNA for the CDR3 is TGTGCCAGCAGTTCTAGACAGGACGGGAACAATCAGCCCCAGCATTTT.

V and J are TRBV19 and TRBJ2-3, with 7 bases lining up with TRBD1. V shed 1 base and J 2 bases; nucleotides not matched to a gene: 3. Germline values: CDR1 LNHDA, CDR2 SQIVND (reference sequence). This CDR3 has 15 residues. Written as DNA, the CDR3 is TGTGCCAGTAGTATAGCAGACAGGGCCACAGATACGCAGTATTTT. Amino acids: CASSIADRATDTQYF.

The chain carries TRBV9 and TRBJ2-3; no clear D gene. The germline V gene has CDR1 SGDLS and CDR2 YYNGEE. V was clipped by 0 bases and J by 0 bases, with 14 bases between them. The CDR3 is 17 amino acids. As DNA, the CDR3 is TGTGCCAGCAGCGTAGGTGTACGCACATCTAGCACAGATACGCAGTATTTT. Translation: CASSVGVRTSSTDTQYF.